This entry lists 22 T cell receptor beta chains sequenced from one sample in a study of blood T cell repertoires in COVID-19. TCRdb keeps only in-frame clones here, not all; method: immunoSEQ multiplex PCR. The table lists under 250,000 clones, roughly 82% of them singletons. The sample taken for sequencing was peripheral blood. The origin of the receptors is a woman older than 75 with COVID-19, enrolled during active disease.

The chain's CDR3 is CASSPGPGQDVMNTEAFF. The DNA of the CDR3 is TGTGCCAGCAGCCCAGGACCGGGACAGGACGTCATGAACACTGAAGCTTTCTTT. The gene calls are TRBV5-4 and TRBJ1-1, with TRBD1 matching over 8 bases. CDR1 SGHNT and CDR2 YYREEE come from the germline V gene (reference sequence). This CDR3 contains 18 residues. J gave up 0 bases and V 4 bases, and 14 bases lay outside the gene matches. Full variable domain (rest looked up from reference TRBV5-4 and TRBJ1-1): ETGVTQSPTHLIKTRGQQVTLRCSSQSGHNTVSWYQQALGQGPQFIFQYYREEENGRGNFPPRFSGLQFPNYSSELNVNALELDDSALYLCASSPGPGQDVMNTEAFFGQGTRLTVV.

This rearrangement joins TRBV4-1 to TRBJ1-5; D may be TRBD1 (5 bases). V was shortened by 0 bases and J by 1 base, with 7 bases between the two germline ends. The germline CDR1 and CDR2 sequences are MGHRA and YSYEKL. The CDR3 is 15 amino acids. The CDR3 loop reads CASSQDSGSNQPQHF. DNA of the CDR3: TGCGCCAGCAGCCAAGATTCAGGGAGCAATCAGCCCCAGCATTTT.

This clone came up once. V gene TRBV7-9 combines with J gene TRBJ2-3; 8 bases agree with TRBD2. The CDR3 extends over 16 amino acids. V lost 6 bases to trimming and J lost 1 base; unmatched junction nucleotides: 9. Looked up from germline, CDR1 is SEHNR and CDR2 is FQNEAQ (reference sequence). CDR3 protein: CASRPQGAGGTDTQYF. The DNA of the CDR3 is TGTGCCAGCAGGCCCCAAGGAGCGGGGGGCACAGATACGCAGTATTTT.

J is TRBJ1-4 and V is TRBV5-4; 10 nucleotides agree with TRBD1. CDR3 length: 16 residues. Germline trimming cut 2 bases from V and 3 bases from J; bases unmatched to any gene: 4. Germline-derived CDR1 and CDR2 are SGHNT and YYREEE (reference sequence). CDR3 residues: CASSFGQGGANEKLFF. The CDR3 DNA reads as TGTGCCAGCAGCTTCGGACAGGGGGGGGCTAATGAAAAACTGTTTTTT. The full variable domain, in which reference TRBV5-4 and TRBJ1-4 provide the parts outside the CDR3, is ETGVTQSPTHLIKTRGQQVTLRCSSQSGHNTVSWYQQALGQGPQFIFQYYREEENGRGNFPPRFSGLQFPNYSSELNVNALELDDSALYLCASSFGQGGANEKLFFGSGTQLSVL.

The chain carries TRBV21-1 and TRBJ2-2; TRBD1, as called in the table, went unchecked against the DNA. TRBV21-1 is shown as a pseudogene. This CDR3 has 16 residues. CDR3 residues: CASSKVGQPNTGELFF. In nucleotides, the CDR3 is TGTGCCAGCAGCAAAGTTGGGCAGCCCAACACCGGGGAGCTGTTTTTT.

The chain links TRBV5-1 to TRBJ2-5, with TRBD1 matching over 7 bases. Losses at the gene ends were 4 bases for V and 4 bases for J; bases not matched to a gene: 7. The CDR3 length is 14 residues. CDR1 is SGHRS, CDR2 YFSETQ, per germline. The CDR3 DNA is TGCGCCAGCAGCCGAACAACAGGGGTAGAGACCCAGTACTTC. Translating gives CASSRTTGVETQYF. Variable domain in full (rest from reference TRBV5-1 and TRBJ2-5): KAGVTQTPRYLIKTRGQQVTLSCSPISGHRSVSWYQQTPGQGLQFLFEYFSETQRNKGNFPGRFSGRQFSNSRSEMNVSTLELGDSALYLCASSRTTGVETQYFGPGTRLLVL.

The chain carries TRBV3-1 (or the pseudogene TRBV3-2) and TRBJ1-2; tentative D call: TRBD1 (5 bases). Germline CDR1 is LGHDT and CDR2 is YNNKEL (reference sequence). V lost 4 bases and J 5 bases, leaving 14 bases between the germline ends. The CDR3 is 14 amino acids. The CDR3 loop reads CASSRQTNPYGYTF. The CDR3, as DNA: TGTGCCAGCAGCCGACAGACGAACCCATATGGCTACACCTTC.

This rearrangement joins TRBV5-3 to TRBJ2-7, with TRBD2 identical over 11 bases. TRBV5-3 is an open reading frame, and its role is uncertain. The CDR3 extends over 14 amino acids. Losses at the gene ends were 3 bases for V and 4 bases for J; bases not matched to a gene: 3. The CDR3, as DNA: TGTGCCAGAAGCTCTAGCGGGGGGAGTTACGAGCAGTACTTC. Translated: CARSSSGGSYEQYF.

CDR3 protein: CASSAGLGGYTF. CDR3 sequence (DNA): TGTGCCAGCAGCGCCGGACTAGGAGGCTACACCTTC. The chain employs TRBV5-6 and TRBJ1-2; D gene unclear. This CDR3 has 12 residues. Germline V gives CDR1 SGHDT, CDR2 YYEEEE. V was trimmed by 4 bases and J by 8 bases, leaving 12 bases between them.

The CDR3 protein is CASFRNYGYTF. As DNA, the CDR3 is TGTGCCAGCTTCAGAAACTATGGCTACACCTTC. The chain couples TRBV12-3 or TRBV12-4 to TRBJ1-2; D remains unclear. The CDR3 runs 11 residues. With 8 bases removed from V and 2 bases from J, the gap between germline ends came to 6 bases.

The chain recombines TRBV7-2 with TRBJ1-1; possible D gene TRBD1, 6 bases. This CDR3 region has 14 residues. CDR1 SGHTA and CDR2 FQGNSA come from the germline V gene. The ends were cut back, 4 bases at V and 1 base at J, with 10 bases in the middle. The CDR3 is CASSYRQENTEAFF. The CDR3 coding sequence is TGTGCCAGCAGCTACAGACAGGAGAACACTGAAGCTTTCTTT.

The chain joins TRBV13 to TRBJ2-3; 10 nucleotides line up with TRBD1. Losses at the gene ends were 2 bases for V and 0 bases for J; bases not matched to a gene: 2. The CDR3 runs to 16 residues. Germline CDR1 PRHDT, CDR2 FYEKMQ (reference sequence). CDR3 loop: CASSLKGQGSTDTQYF. In DNA form, the CDR3 reads TGTGCCAGCAGCTTAAAGGGACAGGGGAGCACAGATACGCAGTATTTT.

This clone was observed once. Relative to the germline gene, one junction end is altered; a read error may explain this. The chain couples TRBV18 to TRBJ1-1, with D possibly TRBD1 on 5 matching bases. This CDR3 region has 17 residues. Germline V gene lookup returns CDR1 KGHSH and CDR2 LQKENI. Written as DNA, the CDR3 is TGTGCCAGCTCACCCGTGACATTTCTGGGGGGTAACACTGGAGCTTTCTTT. This translates into CASSPVTFLGGNTGAFF. The complete variable domain, with remaining parts taken from reference TRBV18 and TRBJ1-1, reads NAGVMQNPRHLVRRRGQEARLRCSPMKGHSHVYWYRQLPEEGLKFMVYLQKENIIDESGMPKERFSAEFPKEGPSILRIQQVVRGDSAAYFCASSPVTFLGGNTGAFFGQGTRLTVV.

This sequence joins TRBV11-2 and TRBJ1-4; 9 bases align to TRBD1. The trim removed 5 bases at V and 3 bases at J, leaving 7 bases unmatched. The germline V gene encodes CDR1 SGHAT and CDR2 FQNNGV. The CDR3 loop spans 16 amino acids. CDR3 DNA sequence: TGTGCCAGCAGCCTCACAGGGGGCAGGCCTAATGAAAAACTGTTTTTT. It codes for CASSLTGGRPNEKLFF.

The chain couples TRBV19 to TRBJ1-2; tentative D call: TRBD1 (5 bases). The CDR3 length is 14 residues. Trimming pared 3 bases from V and 1 base from J, leaving 9 bases between. CDR1 and CDR2 from the germline V gene are LNHDA and SQIVND (reference sequence). In nucleotides, the CDR3 is TGTGCCAGTAGTATCGACAGCATTAACTATGGCTACACCTTC. This translates into CASSIDSINYGYTF. Variable domain in full (rest from reference TRBV19 and TRBJ1-2): DGGITQSPKYLFRKEGQNVTLSCEQNLNHDAMYWYRQDPGQGLRLIYYSQIVNDFQKGDIAEGYSVSREKKESFPLTVTSAQKNPTAFYLCASSIDSINYGYTFGSGTRLTVV.

This rearrangement joins TRBV21-1 to TRBJ1-4. TRBV21-1 is designated a pseudogene. The length of the CDR3 is 15 residues. CDR3 nucleotides: TGTGCCAGCAGCCCCCACGGGTTCCGTAATGAAAAACTGTTTTTT. Protein sequence: CASSPHGFRNEKLFF.

The V gene is TRBV10-2, the J gene TRBJ2-5; 7 bases align to TRBD2. CDR3 length: 14 amino acids. Germline V gives CDR1 WSHSY, CDR2 SAAADI. V lost 5 bases, J lost 1 base, and 4 bases stayed unmatched. The CDR3 reads CASSWGGVQETQYF. CDR3 bases: TGCGCCAGCAGTTGGGGGGGGGTCCAAGAGACCCAGTACTTC.

This clone was detected only once. This chain uses TRBV5-5 with TRBJ1-1; unclear D gene. This CDR3 is built from 14 residues. V was shortened by 3 bases and J by 1 base, with 10 bases between the two germline ends. The germline V gene has CDR1 SGHKS and CDR2 YYEKEE (reference sequence). The CDR3 spells CASSSRERNTEAFF. DNA of the CDR3: TGTGCCAGCAGCTCCCGGGAGAGGAACACTGAAGCTTTCTTT.

V and J are TRBV19 and TRBJ1-1; perhaps TRBD1 as D (5 bases). This CDR3 has 14 amino acids. Germline values: CDR1 LNHDA, CDR2 SQIVND (reference sequence). Trimming took off 5 bases at V and 1 base at J, with 11 bases between the two ends. As DNA, the CDR3 is TGTGCCAGTAGTGCAACCAGGGCGAACACTGAAGCTTTCTTT. Encoded protein: CASSATRANTEAFF.

To note about this clone: Other DNA sequences in this sample translate to the same CDR3. The chain joins TRBV20-1 to TRBJ2-3, with D possibly TRBD2 on 5 matching bases. The CDR3 is 11 amino acids. V gave up 2 bases and J gave up 6 bases, with 6 bases separating them. Germline CDR1 is DFQATT and CDR2 is SNEGSKA (reference sequence). Here the CDR3 DNA reads TGCAGTGCTAGACGCGGGGATACGCAGTATTTT. Translation: CSARRGDTQYF.

This clone is a singleton in its sample. This chain connects TRBV2 to TRBJ1-6, with 9 bases aligning to TRBD1. The CDR3 is 15 amino acids. The V gene end was trimmed by 3 bases and the J gene end by 9 bases; junction bases not matched to a gene: 6. The germline CDR1 and CDR2 sequences are SNHLY and FYNNEI. CDR3 amino acids: CASSEMGQGGSPLHF. CDR3 in DNA: TGTGCCAGCAGTGAGATGGGACAGGGAGGTTCACCCCTCCACTTT.

The CDR3 sequence: CASIPRGDEQYV. CDR3 DNA sequence: TGCGCCAGCATCCCCAGGGGGGACGAGCAGTACGTC. The J gene is TRBJ2-7, the V gene TRBV10-2, with TRBD1 as a possible D gene (7 bases). The germline CDR1 and CDR2 sequences are WSHSY and SAAADI. V lost 7 bases, J lost 5 bases, and 12 bases lay in between. The CDR3 has 12 amino acids.